This TCR beta chain was captured by sequencing in a study of T cell responses to AZD1222 COVID-19 vaccine. CDR1 SEHNR and CDR2 FQNEAQ come from the germline V gene (reference sequence). The CDR3 length is 15 residues. Trimming took 2 bases from V and 6 from J; bases not matched to a gene: 6. Generated by immunoSEQ multiplex PCR, the TCRdb table keeps only in-frame clones and is missing some. The sample holds approximately 200,000 clones, 80% to 95% seen once. This clone was observed a handful of times. The TCR was taken from an adult who received the AZD1222 COVID-19 vaccine. This specimen consisted of peripheral blood, obtained 28 days after the second AZD1222 dose. The rearrangement joins TRBV7-9 to TRBJ2-5; 10 bases match TRBD1. CDR3 protein: CASSLRGQGSQTQYF. CDR3 sequence (DNA): TGTGCCAGCAGCTTAAGGGGACAGGGGTCACAGACCCAGTACTTC. The whole variable domain, remainder taken from reference TRBV7-9 and TRBJ2-5, is DTGVSQNPRHKITKRGQNVTFRCDPISEHNRLYWYRQTLGQGPEFLTYFQNEAQLEKSRLLSDRFSAERPKGSFSTLEIQRTEQGDSAMYLCASSLRGQGSQTQYFGPGTRLLVL.